A selection of T cell receptor beta chains follows, all from one sample in a study of blood T cell repertoires in COVID-19. Clones were sequenced by immunoSEQ multiplex PCR, and TCRdb holds only the in-frame ones, with some missing. Of around 92,000 clones listed, about 86% are singletons. The sequenced sample was peripheral blood. The source of these receptors is a woman aged 55-69 years in a cohort sampled during active or convalescent COVID-19. Each CDR3 is given without its conserved first and last residue. Some rows have no size entry. The others give once, few or many, or a class for an expanded clone.

abundance	v_gene	CDR3aa
once	TRBV30	AWSVLGSSYNSPLH
NA	TRBV5-1	ASAHRDLSGTQY
NA	TRBV5-6	ASSLAGTEIIGNTIY
NA	TRBV7-2	ASSYASGIEQF
NA	TRBV5-4	ASSLQGFDGYT
NA	TRBV19	ASSFQTGGSEAF
NA	TRBV21-1	ASSKSPSGSSYNEQF
once	TRBV19	ASSMKRRRGSSPAYNEQF
NA	TRBV3-1/TRBV3-2	ASSQVSFAGELF
NA	TRBV19	ASTLTGNTNQPQH
NA	TRBV29-1	SVGPRGNYNEQF
few	TRBV27	ASSALGQTNYGYT
once	TRBV12-3/TRBV12-4	ASSLDSYNEQF
once	TRBV19	ASSTGVSGNTIY
NA	TRBV2	ASRGTGAINYGYT
NA	TRBV2	ASRFTGGHGYT
NA	TRBV9	ASSAQDRAYGEQF
NA	TRBV19	ATKSGFNQPQH
NA	TRBV19	ASSVQGPTDTQY
NA	TRBV18	ASSPTTPLAGGLEQY
NA	TRBV10-2	ASSETGGLVNQPQH
NA	TRBV15	ATSRGNVRGQPQH
NA	TRBV29-1	SVEIAESSGLTDTQY
NA	TRBV25-1	ASAAGGYNEQF
NA	TRBV9	ASSRDRSVYEQY
NA	TRBV19	ASSPEQGLGNQPQH
NA	TRBV4-2	ASSQETGNAAF
NA	TRBV3-1/TRBV3-2	ASSLAGTDTQY
NA	TRBV7-2	ASSLAPGLAGGYEQY
few	TRBV7-9	ASSGPGHTNTEAF
NA	TRBV5-1	ASSRGQPTDTQY
NA	TRBV6-5	ASGRSGPQNTQY
NA	TRBV6-2/TRBV6-3	ASSYSRGSHSNQPQH
NA	TRBV18	ASSPPGTGGYTEAF
NA	TRBV5-1	ASRLGDEQF
NA	TRBV28	ASSLSFAGETTGELF
NA	TRBV7-3	ASSSTKDTEAF
NA	TRBV5-4	ASSLGQGHTDTQY
few	TRBV24-1	ATSDLPPWSGVNYGYT
NA	TRBV11-2	ASSSDRPNEKLF
NA	TRBV11-3	ASSPKPTGEFYEQY
NA	TRBV24-1	ATSDFSHQNYGYT
NA	TRBV15	ATSRAPGQGAVTGELF
NA	TRBV11-2	ASSLDRTNGNTIY
NA	TRBV3-1/TRBV3-2	ASNHGLAGGDTQY
NA	TRBV3-1/TRBV3-2	ASSQDILAGWDEQF
NA	TRBV10-3	ASTPGTGGYGYT
NA	TRBV9	ASSVRSGDYNEQF
NA	TRBV2	ASILEAPSSPLH
NA	TRBV5-1	ASKKGGDYNEQF
NA	TRBV7-3	ASSFGTSPGDEQF
NA	TRBV7-8	ASSFYEGGSRDRVYGYT
few	TRBV19	ASRPAPTVFQETQY
NA	TRBV5-1	ASSPLDMSYEQY
NA	TRBV11-2	ASSSWTSGDRNTGELF